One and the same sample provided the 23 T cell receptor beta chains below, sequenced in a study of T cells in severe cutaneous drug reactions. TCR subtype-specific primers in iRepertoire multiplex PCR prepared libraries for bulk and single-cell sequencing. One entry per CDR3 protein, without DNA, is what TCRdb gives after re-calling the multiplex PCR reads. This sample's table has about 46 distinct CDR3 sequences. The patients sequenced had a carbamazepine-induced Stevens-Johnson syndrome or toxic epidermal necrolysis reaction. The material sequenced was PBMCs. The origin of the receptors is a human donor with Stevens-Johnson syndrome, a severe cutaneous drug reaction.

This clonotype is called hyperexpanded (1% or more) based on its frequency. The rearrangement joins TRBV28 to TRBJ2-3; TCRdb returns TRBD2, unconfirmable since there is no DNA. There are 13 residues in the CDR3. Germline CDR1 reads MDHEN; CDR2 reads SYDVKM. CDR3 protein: CASSPPYTDTQYF.

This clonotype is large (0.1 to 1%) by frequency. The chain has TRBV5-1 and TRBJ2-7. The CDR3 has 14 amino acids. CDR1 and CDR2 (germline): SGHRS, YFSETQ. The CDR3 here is CASSLEWSSYEQYF. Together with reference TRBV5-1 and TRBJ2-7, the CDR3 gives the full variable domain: KAGVTQTPRYLIKTRGQQVTLSCSPISGHRSVSWYQQTPGQGLQFLFEYFSETQRNKGNFPGRFSGRQFSNSRSEMNVSTLELGDSALYLCASSLEWSSYEQYFGPGTRLTVT.

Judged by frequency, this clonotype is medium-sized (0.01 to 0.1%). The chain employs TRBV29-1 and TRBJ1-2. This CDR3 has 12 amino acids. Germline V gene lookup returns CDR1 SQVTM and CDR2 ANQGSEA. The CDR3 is CSVGRTNYGYTF.

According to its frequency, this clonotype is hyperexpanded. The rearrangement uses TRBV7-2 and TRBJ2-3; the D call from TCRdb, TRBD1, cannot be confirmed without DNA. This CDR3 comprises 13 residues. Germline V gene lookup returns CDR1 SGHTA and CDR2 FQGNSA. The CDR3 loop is CASSERQRGTQYF.

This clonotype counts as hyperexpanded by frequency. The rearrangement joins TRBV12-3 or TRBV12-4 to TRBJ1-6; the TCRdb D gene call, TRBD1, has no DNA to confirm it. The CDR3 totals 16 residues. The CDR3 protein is CASSLGQGDSNSPLHF.

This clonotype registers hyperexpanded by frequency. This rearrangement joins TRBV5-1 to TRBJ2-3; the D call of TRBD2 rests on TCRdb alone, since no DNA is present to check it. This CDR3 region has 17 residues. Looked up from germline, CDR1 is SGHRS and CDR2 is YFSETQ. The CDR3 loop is CASSLARLAGGPNTQYF.

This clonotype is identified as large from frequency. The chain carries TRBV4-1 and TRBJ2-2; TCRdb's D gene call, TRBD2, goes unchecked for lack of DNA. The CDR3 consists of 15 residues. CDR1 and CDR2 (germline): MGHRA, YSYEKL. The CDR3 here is CASSQDGGGTGELFF.

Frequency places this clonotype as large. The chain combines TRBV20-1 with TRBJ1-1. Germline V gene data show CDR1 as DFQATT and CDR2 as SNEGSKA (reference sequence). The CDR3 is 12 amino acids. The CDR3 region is CSARLPNTEAFF.

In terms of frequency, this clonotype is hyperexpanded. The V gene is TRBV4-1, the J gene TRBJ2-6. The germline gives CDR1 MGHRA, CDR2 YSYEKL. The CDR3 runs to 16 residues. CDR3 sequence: CASSQDKGAGANVLTF.

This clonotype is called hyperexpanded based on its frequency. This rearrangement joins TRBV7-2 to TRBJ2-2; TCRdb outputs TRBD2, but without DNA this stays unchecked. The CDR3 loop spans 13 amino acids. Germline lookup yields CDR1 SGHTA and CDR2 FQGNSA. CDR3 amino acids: CASSPPRTGELFF.

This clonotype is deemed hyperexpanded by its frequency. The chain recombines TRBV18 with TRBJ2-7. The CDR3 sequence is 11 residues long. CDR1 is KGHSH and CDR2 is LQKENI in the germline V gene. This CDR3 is CASSRHSEQYF.

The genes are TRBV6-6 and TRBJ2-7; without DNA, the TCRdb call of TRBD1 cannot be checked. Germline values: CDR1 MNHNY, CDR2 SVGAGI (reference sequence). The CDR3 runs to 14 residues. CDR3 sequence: CASSYMGWGNEQFF.

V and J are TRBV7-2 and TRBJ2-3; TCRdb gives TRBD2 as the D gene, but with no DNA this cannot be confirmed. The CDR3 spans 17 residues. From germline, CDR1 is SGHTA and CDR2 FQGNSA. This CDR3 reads CASSLEWTSGSTDTQYF.

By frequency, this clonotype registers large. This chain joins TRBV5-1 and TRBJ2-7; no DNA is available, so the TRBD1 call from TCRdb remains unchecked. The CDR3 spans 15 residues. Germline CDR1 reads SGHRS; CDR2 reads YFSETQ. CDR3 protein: CASSSKQGILYEQYF. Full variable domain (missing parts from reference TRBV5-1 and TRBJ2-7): KAGVTQTPRYLIKTRGQQVTLSCSPISGHRSVSWYQQTPGQGLQFLFEYFSETQRNKGNFPGRFSGRQFSNSRSEMNVSTLELGDSALYLCASSSKQGILYEQYFGPGTRLTVT.

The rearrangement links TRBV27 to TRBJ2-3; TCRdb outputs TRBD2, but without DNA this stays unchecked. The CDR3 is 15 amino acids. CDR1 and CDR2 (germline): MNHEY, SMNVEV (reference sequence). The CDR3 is CASSQRTSGQETQYF.

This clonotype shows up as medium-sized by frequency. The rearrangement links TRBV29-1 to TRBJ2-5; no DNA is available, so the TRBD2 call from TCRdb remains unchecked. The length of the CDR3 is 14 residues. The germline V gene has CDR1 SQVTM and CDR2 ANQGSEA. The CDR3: CSASLTSGRETQYF.

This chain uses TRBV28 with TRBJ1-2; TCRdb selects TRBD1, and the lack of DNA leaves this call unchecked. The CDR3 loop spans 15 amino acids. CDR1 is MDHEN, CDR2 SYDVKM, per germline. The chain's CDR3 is CASSRDRGILYGYTF.

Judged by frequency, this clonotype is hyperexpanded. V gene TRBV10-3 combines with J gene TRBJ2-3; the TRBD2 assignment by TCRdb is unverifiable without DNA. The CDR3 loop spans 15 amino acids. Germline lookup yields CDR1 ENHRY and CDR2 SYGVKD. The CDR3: CAISESGRMPDTQYF.

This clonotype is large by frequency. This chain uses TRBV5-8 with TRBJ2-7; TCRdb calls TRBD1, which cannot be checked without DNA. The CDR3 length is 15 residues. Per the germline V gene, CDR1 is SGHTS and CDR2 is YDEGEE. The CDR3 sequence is CASSLHVPGSSEQYF.

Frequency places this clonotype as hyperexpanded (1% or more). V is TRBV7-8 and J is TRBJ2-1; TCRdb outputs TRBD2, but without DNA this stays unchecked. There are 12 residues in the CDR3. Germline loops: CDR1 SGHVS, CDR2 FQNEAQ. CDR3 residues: CASGTRSNEQFF.

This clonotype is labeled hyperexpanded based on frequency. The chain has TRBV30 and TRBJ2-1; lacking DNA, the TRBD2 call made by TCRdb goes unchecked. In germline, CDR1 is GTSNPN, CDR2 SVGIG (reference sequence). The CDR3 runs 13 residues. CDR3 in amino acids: CAWAGRAIREQFF. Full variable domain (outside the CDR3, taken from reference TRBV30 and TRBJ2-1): SQTIHQWPATLVQPVGSPLSLECTVEGTSNPNLYWYRQAAGRGLQLLFYSVGIGQISSEVPQNLSASRPQDRQFILSSKKLLLSDSGFYLCAWAGRAIREQFFGPGTRLTVL.

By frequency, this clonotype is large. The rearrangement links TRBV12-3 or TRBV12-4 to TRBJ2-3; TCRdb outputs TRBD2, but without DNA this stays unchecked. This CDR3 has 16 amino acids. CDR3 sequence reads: CASSLRLAGGTDTQYF.

CDR3 region: CASSQDPGTSGNTEAFF. The chain combines TRBV4-1 with TRBJ1-1; TCRdb proposes TRBD1, but this gene call is untestable without DNA. Germline V CDR1 and CDR2: MGHRA, YSYEKL. This CDR3 comprises 17 residues.